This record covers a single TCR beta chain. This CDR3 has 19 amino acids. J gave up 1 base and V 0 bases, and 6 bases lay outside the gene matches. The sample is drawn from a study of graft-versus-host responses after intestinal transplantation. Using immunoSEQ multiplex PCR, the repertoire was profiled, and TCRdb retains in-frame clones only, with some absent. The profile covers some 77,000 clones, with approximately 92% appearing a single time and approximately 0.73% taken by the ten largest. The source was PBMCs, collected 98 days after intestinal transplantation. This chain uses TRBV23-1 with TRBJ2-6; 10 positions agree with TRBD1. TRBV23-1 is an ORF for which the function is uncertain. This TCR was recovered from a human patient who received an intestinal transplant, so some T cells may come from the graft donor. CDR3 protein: CASSQSPGQGSSGANVLTF. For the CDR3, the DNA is TGCGCCAGCAGTCAATCCCCGGGACAGGGGTCGTCTGGGGCCAACGTCCTGACTTTC.